Listed below are T cell receptor beta chains from one sample, sequenced in a study of blood T cell repertoires in COVID-19. Sequencing was performed with immunoSEQ multiplex PCR; in TCRdb, only in-frame clones are kept and a portion is missing. Of 110,000 to 150,000 clones listed, just over 85% are singletons. The sequenced material came from peripheral blood. These receptors all come from a woman between 55 and 75 years old with acute or convalescent COVID-19. Each CDR3 is given with its conserved first and last residue. A D gene is named only where the DNA matches it firmly. Size is omitted from some rows. Given values are once, few, many or a class for expanded clones.

TRBJ2-7,TRBV3-1/TRBV3-2,TRBD2,-,TGTGCCAGCAGCCAAGGAGAACCGGGACTAGGGTACGAGCAGTACTTC,CASSQGEPGLGYEQYF
TRBJ2-1,TRBV18,-,-,TGTGCCAGCTCACCACCAGGGGGAGAGTCCTACAATGAGCAGTTCTTC,CASSPPGGESYNEQFF
TRBJ1-1,TRBV10-3,-,once,TGTGCCATCAGCGGAACAGGAGTCGGCACTGAAGCTTTCTTT,CAISGTGVGTEAFF
TRBJ2-7,TRBV7-2,TRBD1,-,TGTGCCAGCAGCTCCAGGGGGCTCTCCTACGAGCAGTACTTC,CASSSRGLSYEQYF
TRBJ2-5,TRBV7-2,-,-,TGTGCCAGCAGCCGACAGGAGACCCAGTACTTC,CASSRQETQYF
TRBJ1-5,TRBV18,TRBD1,-,TGTGCCAGCTCACCGGGGACAGGAAACAATCAGCCCCAGCATTTT,CASSPGTGNNQPQHF
TRBJ2-3,TRBV7-7,-,-,TGTGCTAGCAGCCCTACAGGGGATACGCAGTATTTT,CASSPTGDTQYF
TRBJ2-7,TRBV7-9,-,-,TGTGCCAGCAGCTTATCTCAGGGTCACGAGCAGTACTTC,CASSLSQGHEQYF
TRBJ1-1,TRBV19,-,-,TGTGCCAGTAGTAGACAGCGCCCGAACACTGAAGCTTTCTTT,CASSRQRPNTEAFF
TRBJ1-1,TRBV7-9,-,-,TGTGCCAGCAGCTATACCGGGAGTGAAGCTTTCTTT,CASSYTGSEAFF
TRBJ2-1,TRBV7-2,TRBD2,once,TGTGCCAGCAGCGTCAGCGGGGGAGGCTGGGGTGAGCAGTTCTTC,CASSVSGGGWGEQFF
TRBJ2-4,TRBV4-2,TRBD2,-,TGTGCCAGCAGCCAAGAAGGAGTGACTAGCGGGGAAAACATTCAGTACTTC,CASSQEGVTSGENIQYF
TRBJ1-3,TRBV30,-,-,TGTGCCTGGGGGGCCCTCGACAGGAGCTCTGGAAACACCATATATTTT,CAWGALDRSSGNTIYF
TRBJ2-2,TRBV10-3,TRBD2,-,TGTGCCATCAGGGGCTCGACTAGCGGGGGGAACACCGGGGAGCTGTTTTTT,CAIRGSTSGGNTGELFF
TRBJ1-1,TRBV3-1/TRBV3-2,-,-,TGTGCCAGCAGCCAAGAGCAGGGGATCCCGCACACTGAAGCTTTCTTT,CASSQEQGIPHTEAFF
TRBJ2-7,TRBV5-1,TRBD1,-,TGCGCCACCTCAGCCGGGACAGCCCCCTTTGAGCAGTACTTC,CATSAGTAPFEQYF
TRBJ2-2,TRBV9,-,-,TGTGCCAGCAGCGTACAACGGTCCGGTGCCAACACCGGGGAGCTGTTTTTT,CASSVQRSGANTGELFF
TRBJ1-1,TRBV7-2,-,-,TGTGCCAGCAGCCCCAGGTTTGCTGAAGCTTTCTTT,CASSPRFAEAFF
TRBJ2-5,TRBV28,TRBD2,-,TGTGCCAGCAGTTTGTCGACTAGCGGGGTTGAGACCCAGTACTTC,CASSLSTSGVETQYF
TRBJ2-5,TRBV21-1,-,-,TGTGCCAGCTCTCCGGGGGGACTAAAAGAGACCCAGTACTTC,CASSPGGLKETQYF
TRBJ1-2,TRBV3-1/TRBV3-2,TRBD1,-,TGTGCCAGCAGCCAAGATCCAGGGGGAGGCTACACCTTC,CASSQDPGGGYTF
TRBJ1-1,TRBV7-9,-,-,TGTGCCAGCAGCGCGCCGGGAGCCGACAACACTGAAGCTTTCTTT,CASSAPGADNTEAFF
TRBJ1-2,TRBV7-9,-,-,TGTGCCAGCAGCCAACAGGGACATCGGTATGGCTACACCTTC,CASSQQGHRYGYTF
TRBJ2-5,TRBV7-2,-,-,TGTGCCAGCAGCCTAAACTCACAGGGTATTAAGACCCAGTACTTC,CASSLNSQGIKTQYF
TRBJ1-2,TRBV2,-,-,TGTGCCAGCAGTGTCCGAGCGGTCGGCTACACCTTC,CASSVRAVGYTF
TRBJ2-3,TRBV7-2,TRBD2,-,TGTGCCAGCAGCCCCGGACTAGCGGGGGATACGCAGTATTTT,CASSPGLAGDTQYF
TRBJ1-2,TRBV12-3/TRBV12-4,-,-,TGTGCCAGCACCGGTAACTATGGCTACACCTTC,CASTGNYGYTF
TRBJ1-1,TRBV9,-,-,TGTGCCAGCGGGAAAGGGGCGGGAAGGGCTGAAGCTTTCTTT,CASGKGAGRAEAFF
TRBJ2-7,TRBV13,-,-,TGTGCCAGCAGCTTAAGCAGGGGTTTACTCTACGAGCAGTACTTC,CASSLSRGLLYEQYF
TRBJ2-7,TRBV5-1,-,-,TGCGCCAGCAGCTTGGGTCAGTTCTACGAGCAGTACTTC,CASSLGQFYEQYF
TRBJ2-7,TRBV19,TRBD1,-,TGTGCCAGTAAGGGACAGGGGAGCTCCTACGAGCAGTACTTC,CASKGQGSSYEQYF
TRBJ2-3,TRBV14,TRBD1,-,TGTGCCAGCAGCCAACGACAGGGGGTTGGGGGCACAGATACGCAGTATTTT,CASSQRQGVGGTDTQYF
TRBJ1-2,TRBV7-9,-,-,TGTGCCAGCAGCCTCAGGGAGGGGCTGGGGGTTGGTGGCTACACCTTC,CASSLREGLGVGGYTF
TRBJ2-5,TRBV9,-,-,TGTGCCAGCAGCGTAGGACAGCAAGAGACCCAGTACTTC,CASSVGQQETQYF
TRBJ1-1,TRBV5-1,TRBD1,-,TGCGCCAGCAGCCCCGGGGCATCGGACAGGCCCTACTTTGAAGCTTTCTTT,CASSPGASDRPYFEAFF
TRBJ2-5,TRBV28,TRBD2,-,TGTGCCAGCAGACATAGCGGGGGGGCGGTTCAAGAGACCCAGTACTTC,CASRHSGGAVQETQYF
TRBJ2-1,TRBV30,TRBD2,-,TGTGCCTGGAGCCCGGGGGGAAATAATGAGCAGTTCTTC,CAWSPGGNNEQFF
TRBJ1-5,TRBV5-1,-,-,TGCGCCAGCAGCCTAGACAGTAATCAGCCCCAGCATTTT,CASSLDSNQPQHF
TRBJ2-7,TRBV21-1,-,-,TGTGCCAGCAGTAACGCCGACAGGGCCGAGCAGTACTTC,CASSNADRAEQYF
TRBJ1-1,TRBV30,-,-,TGTGCCTGGAGTGATGACTACCCCGCTTTCTTT,CAWSDDYPAFF
TRBJ1-5,TRBV2,-,-,TGTGCCAGCGAACAGGGAAGGAATCAGCCCCAGCATTTT,CASEQGRNQPQHF
TRBJ2-5,TRBV15,-,once,TGTGCCACCAGCAGAGGCGGCCCAGAAGAGACCCAGTACTTC,CATSRGGPEETQYF
TRBJ1-2,TRBV23-1,-,once,TGCGCCAGCAGTCAATCATCCACGGGAGGGGACTATGGCTACACCTTC,CASSQSSTGGDYGYTF
TRBJ1-5,TRBV28,-,few,TGTGCCAGCAGTTTTTCGGTAAATCAGCCCCAGCATTTT,CASSFSVNQPQHF